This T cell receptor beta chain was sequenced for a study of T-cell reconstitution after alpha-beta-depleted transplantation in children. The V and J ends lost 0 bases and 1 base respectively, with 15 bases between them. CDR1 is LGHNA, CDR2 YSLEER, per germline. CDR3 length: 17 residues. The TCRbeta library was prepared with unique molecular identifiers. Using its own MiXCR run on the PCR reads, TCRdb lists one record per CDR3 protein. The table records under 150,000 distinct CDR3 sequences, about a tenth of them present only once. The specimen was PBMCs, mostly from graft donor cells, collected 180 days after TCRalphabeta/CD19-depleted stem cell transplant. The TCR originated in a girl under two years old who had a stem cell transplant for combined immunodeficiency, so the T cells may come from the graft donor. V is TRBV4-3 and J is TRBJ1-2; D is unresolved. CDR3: CASSQEALLLHNYGYTF. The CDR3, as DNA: TGCGCCAGCAGCCAAGAGGCCCTTCTCCTCCATAACTATGGCTACACCTTC.